The present TCR beta chain was sequenced within a study of radiotherapy plus CTLA-4 blockade in lung cancer. There are 12 residues in the CDR3. V was pared by 2 bases and J by 5 bases, with 9 bases between. Germline assignment: CDR1 SQVTM and CDR2 ANQGSEA. Comments on this clone: Its antigen is as yet unknown.

Study results and limitations: Blood TCR clones of tumor origin expanded after radiotherapy plus ipilimumab.

Enrolled patients, whose metastatic non-small-cell lung cancer was chemo-refractory, received focal radiation plus CTLA-4 blockade with ipilimumab. Profiled with immunoSEQ multiplex PCR; TCRdb holds only in-frame clones, not every one. Here the sample spans 90,000 to 100,000 clones, roughly 88% being singletons. The specimen comprised peripheral blood, sampled from a patient treated with radiotherapy plus ipilimumab. The sequence came from a human donor with non-small cell lung cancer that progressed on radiotherapy plus ipilimumab. V gene TRBV29-1 combines with J gene TRBJ2-5, with a possible D match to TRBD2 (5 bases). Written as DNA, the CDR3 is TGCAGCGTTGAACCGACGGGGGAGACCCAGTACTTC. The encoded protein is CSVEPTGETQYF.